This T cell receptor beta chain was recorded in a study of blood T cell repertoires in COVID-19. Study overall: COVID-19 samples collected from the United States, Italy and Spain covered acute and convalescent phases. T cells, B-cell-depleted T cells, or PBMCs supplied cDNA or gDNA.

Original methodology: Using reference gene primer amplification, nucleated cell counts were estimated. The data were produced by immunoSEQ multiplex PCR, yet TCRdb's version contains in-frame clones alone and is incomplete. V, J and clone size were drawn from that table, and D and trimming were deduced from the DNA. The sample includes about 140,000 clones, 70% to 80% of them seen just once. The V end was cut by 2 bases, the J end by 2 bases, with 19 bases between. CDR1 and CDR2 (germline): SGHAT, FQNNGV. This CDR3 has 18 residues. The sample was peripheral blood. This chain connects TRBV11-2 to TRBJ1-3; D gene ambiguous. This clonotype originated in a woman aged 80 or older with active or convalescent COVID-19. CDR3 loop: CASSLSGIDEYTGNTIYF. The CDR3 DNA is TGTGCCAGCAGCTTATCGGGGATCGACGAGTACACTGGAAACACCATATATTTT.